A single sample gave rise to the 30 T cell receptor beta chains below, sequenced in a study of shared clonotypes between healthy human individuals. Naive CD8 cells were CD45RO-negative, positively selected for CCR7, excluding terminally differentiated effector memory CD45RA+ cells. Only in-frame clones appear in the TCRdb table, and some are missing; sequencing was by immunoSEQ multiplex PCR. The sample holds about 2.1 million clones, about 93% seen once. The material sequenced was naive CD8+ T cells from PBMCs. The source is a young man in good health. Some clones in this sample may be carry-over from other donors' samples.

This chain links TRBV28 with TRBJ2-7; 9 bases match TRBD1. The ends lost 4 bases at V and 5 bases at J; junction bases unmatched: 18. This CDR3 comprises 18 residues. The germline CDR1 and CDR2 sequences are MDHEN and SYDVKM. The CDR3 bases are TGTGCCAGCAGTTATGGGGTCACCGGGACAGGGTATAGCCACGAGCAGTACTTC. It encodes CASSYGVTGTGYSHEQYF.

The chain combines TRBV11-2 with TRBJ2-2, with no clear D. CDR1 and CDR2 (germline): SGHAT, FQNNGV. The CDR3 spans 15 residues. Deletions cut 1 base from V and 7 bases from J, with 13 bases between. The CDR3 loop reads CASSLVSKPLGELFF. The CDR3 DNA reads TGTGCCAGCAGCTTAGTTTCCAAACCCCTCGGGGAGCTGTTTTTT.

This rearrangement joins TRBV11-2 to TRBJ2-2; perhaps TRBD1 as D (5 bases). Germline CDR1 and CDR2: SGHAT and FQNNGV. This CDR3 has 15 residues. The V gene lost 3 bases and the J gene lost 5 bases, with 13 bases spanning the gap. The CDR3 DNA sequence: TGTGCCAGCAGCTTCACCTTGGGGCGTACCGGGGAGCTGTTTTTT. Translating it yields CASSFTLGRTGELFF. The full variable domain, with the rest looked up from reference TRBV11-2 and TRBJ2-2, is EAGVAQSPRYKIIEKRQSVAFWCNPISGHATLYWYQQILGQGPKLLIQFQNNGVVDDSQLPKDRFSAERLKGVDSTLKIQPAKLEDSAVYLCASSFTLGRTGELFFGEGSRLTVL.

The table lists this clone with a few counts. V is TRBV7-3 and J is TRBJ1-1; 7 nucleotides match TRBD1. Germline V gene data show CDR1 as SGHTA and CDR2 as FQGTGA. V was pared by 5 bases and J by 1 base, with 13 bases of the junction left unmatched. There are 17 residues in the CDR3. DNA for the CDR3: TGTGCCAGCAGCCCAACCGGCCCAAGGACAGGGAACACTGAAGCTTTCTTT. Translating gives CASSPTGPRTGNTEAFF.

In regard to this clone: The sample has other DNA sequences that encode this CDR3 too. The CDR3 here is CASSPGLAATYEQYF. DNA for the CDR3: TGTGCCAGCAGCCCAGGACTAGCGGCGACCTACGAGCAGTACTTC. This sequence joins TRBV27 and TRBJ2-7, with 10 nucleotides matching TRBD2. J was trimmed by 2 bases and V by 6 bases; bases with no gene match: 7. Germline-derived CDR1 and CDR2 are MNHEY and SMNVEV (reference sequence). This CDR3 region has 15 residues.

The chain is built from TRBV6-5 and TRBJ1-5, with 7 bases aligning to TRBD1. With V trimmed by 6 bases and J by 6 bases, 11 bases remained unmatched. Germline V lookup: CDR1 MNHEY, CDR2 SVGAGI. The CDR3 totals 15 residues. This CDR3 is CASSPGQERGQPQHF. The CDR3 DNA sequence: TGTGCCAGCAGCCCAGGACAGGAGAGGGGTCAGCCCCAGCATTTT.

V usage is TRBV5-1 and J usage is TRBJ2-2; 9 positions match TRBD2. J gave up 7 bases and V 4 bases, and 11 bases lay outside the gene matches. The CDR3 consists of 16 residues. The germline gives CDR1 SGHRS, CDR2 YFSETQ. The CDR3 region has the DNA TGCGCCAGCAGCGCCCGACTAGCGGAAGGCCACGGGGAGCTGTTTTTT. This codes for CASSARLAEGHGELFF.

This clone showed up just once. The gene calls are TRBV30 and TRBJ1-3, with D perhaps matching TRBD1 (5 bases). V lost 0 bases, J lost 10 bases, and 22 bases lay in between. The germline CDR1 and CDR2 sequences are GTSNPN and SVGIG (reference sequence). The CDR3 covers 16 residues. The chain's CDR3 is CAWSVWDLPSSRTIYF. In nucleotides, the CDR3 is TGTGCCTGGAGTGTATGGGACCTACCTAGTTCGAGAACCATATATTTT.

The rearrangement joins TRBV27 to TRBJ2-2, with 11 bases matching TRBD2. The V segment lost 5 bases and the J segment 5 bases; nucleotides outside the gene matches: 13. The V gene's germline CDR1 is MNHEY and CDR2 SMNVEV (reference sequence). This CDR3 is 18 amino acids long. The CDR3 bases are TGTGCCAGCAGTCCAATCACACTAGCGGGAGTGCCAACCGGGGAGCTGTTTTTT. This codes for CASSPITLAGVPTGELFF.

This CDR3 is CASSLGGLEVGHEQYF. CDR3 coding DNA: TGTGCCAGCAGCTTAGGCGGGCTAGAGGTAGGACACGAGCAGTACTTC. The chain uses TRBV11-2 and TRBJ2-7; maybe TRBD2 (5 bases). V was trimmed by 1 base and J by 5 bases, leaving 18 bases between them. Germline V gene sequence: CDR1 SGHAT, CDR2 FQNNGV. The CDR3 loop spans 16 amino acids.

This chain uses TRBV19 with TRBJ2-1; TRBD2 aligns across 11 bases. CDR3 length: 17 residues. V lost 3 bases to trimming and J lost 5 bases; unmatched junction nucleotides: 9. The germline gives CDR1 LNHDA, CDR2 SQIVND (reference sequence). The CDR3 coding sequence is TGTGCCAGTAGTATTGGGCTAGCGGGAGGCCAAGACAATGAGCAGTTCTTC. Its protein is CASSIGLAGGQDNEQFF. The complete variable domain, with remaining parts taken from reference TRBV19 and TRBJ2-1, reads DGGITQSPKYLFRKEGQNVTLSCEQNLNHDAMYWYRQDPGQGLRLIYYSQIVNDFQKGDIAEGYSVSREKKESFPLTVTSAQKNPTAFYLCASSIGLAGGQDNEQFFGPGTRLTVL.

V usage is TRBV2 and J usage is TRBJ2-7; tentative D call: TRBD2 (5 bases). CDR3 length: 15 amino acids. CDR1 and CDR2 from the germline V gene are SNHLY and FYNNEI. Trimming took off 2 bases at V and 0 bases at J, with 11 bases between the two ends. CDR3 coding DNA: TGTGCCAGCAGTGAAAGCGGCGGGTACTCCTACGAGCAGTACTTC. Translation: CASSESGGYSYEQYF.

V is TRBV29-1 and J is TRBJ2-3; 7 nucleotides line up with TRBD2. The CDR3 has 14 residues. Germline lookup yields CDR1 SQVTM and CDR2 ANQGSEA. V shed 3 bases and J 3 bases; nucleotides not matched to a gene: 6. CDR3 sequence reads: CSVEGLADTDTQYF. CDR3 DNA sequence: TGCAGCGTTGAGGGCCTAGCGGATACAGATACGCAGTATTTT.

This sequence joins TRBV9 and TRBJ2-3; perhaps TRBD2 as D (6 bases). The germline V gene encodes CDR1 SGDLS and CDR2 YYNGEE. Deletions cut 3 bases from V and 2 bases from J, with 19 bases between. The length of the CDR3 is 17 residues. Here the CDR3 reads CASSGRLAGHITDTQYF. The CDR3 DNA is TGTGCCAGCAGCGGACGACTGGCGGGGCACATCACAGATACGCAGTATTTT.

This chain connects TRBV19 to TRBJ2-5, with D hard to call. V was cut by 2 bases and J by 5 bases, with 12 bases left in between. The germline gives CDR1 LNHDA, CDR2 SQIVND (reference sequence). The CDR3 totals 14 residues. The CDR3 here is CASSISGWAETQYF. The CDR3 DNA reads TGTGCCAGTAGTATATCAGGTTGGGCGGAGACCCAGTACTTC.

CDR3 nucleotides: TGTGCCAGCTCAAAGGAGTCGAACACCGGGGAGCTGTTTTTT. Its protein is CASSKESNTGELFF. The rearrangement joins TRBV18 to TRBJ2-2, with D uncertain. Germline V gene data show CDR1 as KGHSH and CDR2 as LQKENI. This CDR3 has 14 residues. V dropped 5 bases and J dropped 0 bases, with 7 bases sitting between them.

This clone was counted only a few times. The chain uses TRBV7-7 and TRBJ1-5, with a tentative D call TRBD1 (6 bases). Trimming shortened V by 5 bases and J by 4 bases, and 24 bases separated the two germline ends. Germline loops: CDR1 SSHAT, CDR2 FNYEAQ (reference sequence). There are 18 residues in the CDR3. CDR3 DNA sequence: TGTGCCAGCAGCCTCCGGGACACCAATAAGGTTGGGAATCAGCCCCAGCATTTT. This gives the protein CASSLRDTNKVGNQPQHF.

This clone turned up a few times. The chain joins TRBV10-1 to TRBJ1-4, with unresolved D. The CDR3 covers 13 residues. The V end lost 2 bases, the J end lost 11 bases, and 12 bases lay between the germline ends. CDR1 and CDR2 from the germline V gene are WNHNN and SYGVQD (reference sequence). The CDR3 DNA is TGCGCCAGCAGTGAGAGGGCTTTCGGGAAACTGTTTTTT. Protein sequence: CASSERAFGKLFF.

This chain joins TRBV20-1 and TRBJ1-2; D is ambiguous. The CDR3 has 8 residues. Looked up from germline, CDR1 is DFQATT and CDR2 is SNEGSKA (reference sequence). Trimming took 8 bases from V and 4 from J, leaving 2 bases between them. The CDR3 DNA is TGCAGTCTCTATGGCTACACCTTC. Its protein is CSLYGYTF.

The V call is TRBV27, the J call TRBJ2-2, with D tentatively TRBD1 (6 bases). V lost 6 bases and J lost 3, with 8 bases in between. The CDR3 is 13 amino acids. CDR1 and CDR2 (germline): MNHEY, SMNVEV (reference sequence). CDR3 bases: TGTGCCAGCAGCACAGGGTACACCGGGGAGCTGTTTTTT. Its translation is CASSTGYTGELFF.

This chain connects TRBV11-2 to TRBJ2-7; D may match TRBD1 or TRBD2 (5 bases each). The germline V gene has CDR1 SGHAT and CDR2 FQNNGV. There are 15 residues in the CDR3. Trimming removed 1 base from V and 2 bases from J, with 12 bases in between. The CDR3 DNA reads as TGTGCCAGCAGCTTAGGTGGTGGGGGTCCCTACGAGCAGTACTTC. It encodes CASSLGGGGPYEQYF. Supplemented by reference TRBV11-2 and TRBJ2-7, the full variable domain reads EAGVAQSPRYKIIEKRQSVAFWCNPISGHATLYWYQQILGQGPKLLIQFQNNGVVDDSQLPKDRFSAERLKGVDSTLKIQPAKLEDSAVYLCASSLGGGGPYEQYFGPGTRLTVT.

The CDR3 coding sequence is TGCGCCAGCAGCCAAGAATTGGGTTTCCGGAACGAGCAGTACTTC. It yields the protein CASSQELGFRNEQYF. J is TRBJ2-7 and V is TRBV4-1; D not resolved. The CDR3 is 15 amino acids. Germline-derived CDR1 and CDR2 are MGHRA and YSYEKL. With 0 bases removed from V and 5 bases from J, the gap between germline ends came to 14 bases.

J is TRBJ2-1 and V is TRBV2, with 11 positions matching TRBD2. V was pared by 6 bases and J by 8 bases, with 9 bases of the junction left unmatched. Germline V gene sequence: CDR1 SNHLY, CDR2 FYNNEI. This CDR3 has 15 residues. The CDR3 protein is CASSPTSGILYEQFF. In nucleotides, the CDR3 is TGTGCCAGCAGCCCGACTAGCGGGATTCTATATGAGCAGTTCTTC.

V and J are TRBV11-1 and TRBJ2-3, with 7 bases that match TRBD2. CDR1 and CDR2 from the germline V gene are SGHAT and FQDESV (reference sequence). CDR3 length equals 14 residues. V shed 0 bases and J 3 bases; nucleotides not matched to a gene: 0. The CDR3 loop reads CASSLASGTDTQYF. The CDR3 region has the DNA TGTGCCAGCAGCTTAGCTAGCGGGACAGATACGCAGTATTTT.

The CDR3 nucleotides read TGTGCCAGCAGCTTGGCCAATACTGCGGGGTCTCGCACCGGGGAGCTGTTTTTT. Protein product: CASSLANTAGSRTGELFF. V usage is TRBV5-5 and J usage is TRBJ2-2; TRBD2 is a possible D gene (6 bases). Germline V lookup: CDR1 SGHKS, CDR2 YYEKEE (reference sequence). The CDR3 covers 18 residues. V lost 0 bases and J 4 bases, leaving 19 bases between the germline ends. The full variable domain, its missing parts supplied by reference TRBV5-5 and TRBJ2-2, is DAGVTQSPTHLIKTRGQQVTLRCSPISGHKSVSWYQQVLGQGPQFIFQYYEKEERGRGNFPDRFSARQFPNYSSELNVNALLLGDSALYLCASSLANTAGSRTGELFFGEGSRLTVL.

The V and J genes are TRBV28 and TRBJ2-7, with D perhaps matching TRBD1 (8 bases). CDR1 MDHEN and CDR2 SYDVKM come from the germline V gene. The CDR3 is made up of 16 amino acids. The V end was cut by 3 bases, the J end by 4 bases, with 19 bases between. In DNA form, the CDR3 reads TGTGCCAGCAGTTTCCCCCCGGACAGGGAGGGGTACGAGCAGTACTTC. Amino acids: CASSFPPDREGYEQYF.

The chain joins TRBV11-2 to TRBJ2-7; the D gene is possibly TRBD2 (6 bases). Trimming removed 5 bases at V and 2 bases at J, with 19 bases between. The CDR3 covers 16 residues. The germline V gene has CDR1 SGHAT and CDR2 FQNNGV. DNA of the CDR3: TGTGCCAGCAGCGAATACGGGGGACTCGGGGCCTACGAGCAGTACTTC. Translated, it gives CASSEYGGLGAYEQYF.

The CDR3 loop reads CASTETGTGYYGYTF. The CDR3 bases are TGTGCCAGCACCGAAACAGGGACAGGGTACTATGGCTACACCTTC. This rearrangement joins TRBV28 to TRBJ1-2, with 9 nucleotides matching TRBD1. CDR1 MDHEN and CDR2 SYDVKM come from the germline V gene. The length of the CDR3 is 15 residues. J was trimmed by 3 bases and V by 7 bases; bases with no gene match: 9.

The CDR3 here is CAISDRGASYNEQFF. DNA for the CDR3: TGTGCCATCAGTGATAGAGGCGCATCCTACAATGAGCAGTTCTTC. The chain joins TRBV10-3 to TRBJ2-1; D remains unclear. The CDR3 covers 15 residues. Germline CDR1 ENHRY, CDR2 SYGVKD. V dropped 3 bases and J dropped 1 base, with 10 bases sitting between them.

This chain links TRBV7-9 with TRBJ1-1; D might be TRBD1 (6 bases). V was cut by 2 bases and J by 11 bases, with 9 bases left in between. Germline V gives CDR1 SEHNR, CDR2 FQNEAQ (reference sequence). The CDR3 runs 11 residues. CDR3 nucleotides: TGTGCCAGCAGCTTAATGGGGGCGGCTTTCTTT. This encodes CASSLMGAAFF.